Following are 3 T cell receptor beta chains from one sample sequenced in a study of T-cell reconstitution after alpha-beta-depleted transplantation in children. The authors prepared the TCRbeta library with unique molecular identifiers. TCRdb recomputed calls from the PCR reads with MiXCR, one row per CDR3 protein. The sample lists a few hundred thousand distinct CDR3 sequences, 25% to 30% occurring once. The sequencing here drew on PBMCs, taken before TCRalphabeta/CD19-depleted stem cell transplant. These receptors originate from a boy under two years old with Wiskott-Aldrich syndrome, due to receive a stem cell transplant.

This clonotype was observed a few times. This chain links TRBV9 with TRBJ2-6; 11 nucleotides match TRBD1. Germline V CDR1 and CDR2: SGDLS, YYNGEE. The CDR3 runs to 16 residues. Trimming at V came to 3 bases and at J to 2 bases, leaving 1 base not matched to a gene. This CDR3 is CASSEGQGAGANVLTF. CDR3 DNA: TGTGCCAGCAGCGAGGGACAGGGGGCTGGGGCCAACGTCCTGACTTTC.

V gene TRBV7-2 combines with J gene TRBJ2-7; the D gene is possibly TRBD2 (5 bases). The V and J ends lost 1 base and 1 base respectively, with 11 bases between them. The CDR3 contains 15 residues. Germline V gene sequence: CDR1 SGHTA, CDR2 FQGNSA. CDR3 protein: CASSLVRGPSYEQYF. In nucleotides, the CDR3 is TGTGCCAGCAGCTTAGTTCGGGGTCCTTCCTACGAGCAGTACTTC. The full variable domain, its missing parts supplied by reference TRBV7-2 and TRBJ2-7, is GAGVSQSPSNKVTEKGKDVELRCDPISGHTALYWYRQSLGQGLEFLIYFQGNSAPDKSGLPSDRFSAERTGGSVSTLTIQRTQQEDSAVYLCASSLVRGPSYEQYFGPGTRLTVT.

This clonotype was recorded a few times. The rearrangement links TRBV18 to TRBJ2-5; no reliable D call. Germline V CDR1 and CDR2: KGHSH, LQKENI. The CDR3 totals 14 residues. The germline V and J ends were trimmed by 0 bases and 1 base, with 6 bases remaining between them. The CDR3 loop is CASSPPPLQETQYF. The DNA of the CDR3 is TGTGCCAGCTCACCACCGCCGCTCCAAGAGACCCAGTACTTC.